One and the same sample provided the 5 T cell receptor beta chains below, sequenced in a study of cytomegalovirus exposure and HLA in healthy donors. PCR amplification relied on 60 Vbeta primers (plus 13 Jbeta primers). Clones were read by immunoSEQ multiplex PCR, and TCRdb kept only the in-frame ones, dropping some. The sample includes roughly 69,000 clones, roughly three quarters of them seen just once. Input material: PBMCs. These receptors originate from a man aged 18 to 30 in good health and CMV-seronegative.

The genes are TRBV6-6 and TRBJ2-7; tentative D call: TRBD2 (6 bases). Germline assignment: CDR1 MNHNY and CDR2 SVGAGI (reference sequence). V was cut by 3 bases and J by 1 base, with 7 bases left in between. The CDR3 runs to 13 residues. CDR3 nucleotides: TGTGCCAGCAGTTATGGGGGGTCCTACGAGCAGTACGTC. This sequence encodes CASSYGGSYEQYV.

This chain links TRBV18 with TRBJ1-3, with unresolved D. The V gene's germline CDR1 is KGHSH and CDR2 LQKENI. V was pared by 6 bases and J by 2 bases, with 11 bases between. This CDR3 has 14 residues. CDR3 in DNA: TGTGCCAGCTCGATCGAGGCAACTGGAAACACCATATATTTT. This translates into CASSIEATGNTIYF.

V gene TRBV7-8 combines with J gene TRBJ2-7, with TRBD2 as a possible D gene (6 bases). CDR1 and CDR2 from the germline V gene are SGHVS and FQNEAQ. The CDR3 sequence is 14 residues long. The V end lost 5 bases, the J end lost 4 bases, and 15 bases lay between the germline ends. The CDR3 DNA reads as TGTGCCAGCAGCAAAACTAGCATCGGGTACGAGCAGTACGTC. Translated: CASSKTSIGYEQYV.

The rearrangement uses TRBV15 and TRBJ2-1; no clear D gene. Trimming stripped 0 bases from V and 4 bases from J, with 10 bases between. The CDR3 is 15 amino acids. In germline, CDR1 is LNHNV, CDR2 YYDKDF (reference sequence). The CDR3 here is CATSRDFSGYNEQFF. In DNA, the CDR3 is TGTGCCACCAGCAGAGATTTTTCGGGTTACAATGAGCAGTTCTTC.

The gene calls are TRBV2 and TRBJ2-7; 8 positions agree with TRBD1. This CDR3 spans 16 amino acids. Germline V gene lookup returns CDR1 SNHLY and CDR2 FYNNEI. The junction had 11 bases not matched to a gene; V was cut back by 6 bases and J by 1 base. The CDR3: CASSHVTGGPSYEQYF. The CDR3 nucleotides are TGTGCCAGCAGCCATGTAACAGGGGGACCATCCTACGAGCAGTACTTC.